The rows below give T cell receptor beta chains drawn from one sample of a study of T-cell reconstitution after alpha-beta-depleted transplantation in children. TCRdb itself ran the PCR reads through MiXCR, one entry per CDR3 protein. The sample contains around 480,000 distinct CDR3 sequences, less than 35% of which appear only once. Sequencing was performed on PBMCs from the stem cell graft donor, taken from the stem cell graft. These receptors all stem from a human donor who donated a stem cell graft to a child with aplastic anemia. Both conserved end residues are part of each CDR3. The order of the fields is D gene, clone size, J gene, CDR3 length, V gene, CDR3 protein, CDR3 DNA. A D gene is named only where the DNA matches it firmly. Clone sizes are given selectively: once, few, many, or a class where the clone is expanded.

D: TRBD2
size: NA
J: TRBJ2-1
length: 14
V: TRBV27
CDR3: CASSSGLADNEQFF
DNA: TGTGCCAGCAGTTCAGGACTAGCGGACAATGAGCAGTTCTTC

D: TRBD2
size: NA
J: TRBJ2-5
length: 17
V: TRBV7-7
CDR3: CASSLAWNKAGEETQYF
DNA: TGTGCCAGCAGCTTAGCGTGGAATAAAGCGGGAGAAGAGACCCAGTACTTC

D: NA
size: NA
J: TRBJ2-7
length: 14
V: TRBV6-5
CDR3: CASSYPALIYEQYF
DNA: TGTGCCAGCAGTTACCCGGCCTTAATCTACGAGCAGTACTTC

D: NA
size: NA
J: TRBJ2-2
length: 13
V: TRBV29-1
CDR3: CSAWESGTGELFF
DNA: TGCAGCGCTTGGGAGTCGGGGACCGGGGAGCTGTTTTTT

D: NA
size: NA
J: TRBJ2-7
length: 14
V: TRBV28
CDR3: CASSVHRSTGEQYF
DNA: TGTGCCAGCAGTGTCCACAGGAGTACGGGCGAGCAGTACTTC

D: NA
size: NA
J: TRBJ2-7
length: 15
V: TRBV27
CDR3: CASSLLGGGSYEQYF
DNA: TGTGCCAGCAGCCTACTAGGTGGGGGCTCCTACGAGCAGTACTTC

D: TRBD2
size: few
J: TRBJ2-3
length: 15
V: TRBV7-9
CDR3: CASSFGRAGADTQYF
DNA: TGTGCCAGCAGCTTCGGGAGGGCGGGGGCAGATACGCAGTATTTT

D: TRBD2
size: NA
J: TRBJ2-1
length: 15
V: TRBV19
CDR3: CASSTVAGPYNEQFF
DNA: TGTGCCAGTAGTACCGTAGCGGGACCCTACAATGAGCAGTTCTTC

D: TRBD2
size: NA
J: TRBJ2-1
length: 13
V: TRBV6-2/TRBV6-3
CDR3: CASTRESHNEQFF
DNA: TGTGCCAGCACGCGGGAGTCCCACAATGAGCAGTTCTTC

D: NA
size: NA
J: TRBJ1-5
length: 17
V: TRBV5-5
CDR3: CASSPHRTGFSNQPQHF
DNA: TGTGCCAGCAGCCCCCACCGTACAGGGTTTAGCAATCAGCCCCAGCATTTT

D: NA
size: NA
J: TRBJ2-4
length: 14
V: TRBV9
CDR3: CASSGGAAKNIQYF
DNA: TGTGCCAGCAGCGGGGGGGCAGCCAAAAACATTCAGTACTTC

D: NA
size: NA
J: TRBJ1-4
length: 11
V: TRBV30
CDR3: CAWRAGEKLFF
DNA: TGTGCCTGGAGGGCGGGCGAAAAACTGTTTTTT

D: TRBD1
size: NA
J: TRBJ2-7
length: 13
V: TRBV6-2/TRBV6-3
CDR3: CASWGQRIYEQYF
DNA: TGTGCCAGCTGGGGACAGAGGATCTACGAGCAGTACTTC

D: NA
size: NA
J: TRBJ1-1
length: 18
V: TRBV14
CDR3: CASSQVTTGLGLNTEAFF
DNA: TGTGCCAGCAGCCAAGTCACCACGGGACTGGGATTGAACACTGAAGCTTTCTTT

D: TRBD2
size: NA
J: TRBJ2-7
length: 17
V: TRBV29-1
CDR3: CSVEAPGLAGNTYEQYF
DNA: TGCAGCGTTGAAGCGCCGGGACTAGCGGGTAATACCTACGAGCAGTACTTC

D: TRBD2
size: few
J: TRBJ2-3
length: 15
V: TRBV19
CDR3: CASSIGGGPLDTQYF
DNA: TGTGCCAGTAGTATAGGGGGAGGGCCTCTGGATACGCAGTATTTT

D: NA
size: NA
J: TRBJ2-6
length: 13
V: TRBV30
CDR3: CAWRASGANVLTF
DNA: TGTGCCTGGAGAGCTTCCGGGGCCAACGTCCTGACTTTC

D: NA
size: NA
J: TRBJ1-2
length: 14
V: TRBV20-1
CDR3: CSALPGARYPGYTF
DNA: TGCAGTGCCCTCCCGGGGGCGCGGTATCCTGGCTACACCTTC

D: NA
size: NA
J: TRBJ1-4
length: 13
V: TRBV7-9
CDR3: CASSLEGEEKLFF
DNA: TGTGCCAGCAGCTTAGAGGGAGAAGAAAAACTGTTTTTT

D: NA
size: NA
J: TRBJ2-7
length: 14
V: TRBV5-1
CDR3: CASSLVAGAYEQYF
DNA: TGCGCCAGCAGCTTGGTTGCAGGGGCCTACGAGCAGTACTTC

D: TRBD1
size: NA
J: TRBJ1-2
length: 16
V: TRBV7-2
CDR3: CASSLGPGQGAFGYTF
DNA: TGTGCCAGCAGCTTAGGTCCCGGACAGGGGGCCTTTGGCTACACCTTC

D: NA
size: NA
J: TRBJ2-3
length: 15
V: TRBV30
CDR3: CAWSVKLTNADTQYF
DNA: TGTGCCTGGAGTGTAAAGTTAACTAACGCAGATACGCAGTATTTT

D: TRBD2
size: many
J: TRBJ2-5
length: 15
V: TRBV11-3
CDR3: CASSSGLAGEETQYF
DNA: TGTGCCAGCAGCTCGGGACTAGCGGGAGAAGAGACCCAGTACTTC

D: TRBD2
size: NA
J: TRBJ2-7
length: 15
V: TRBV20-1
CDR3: CSAPPLLAGPYEQYF
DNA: TGCAGTGCCCCTCCCTTGCTAGCGGGACCCTACGAGCAGTACTTC

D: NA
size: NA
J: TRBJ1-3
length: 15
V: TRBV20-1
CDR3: CSAAGDSPKGNTIYF
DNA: TGCAGTGCTGCCGGTGACTCCCCCAAGGGAAACACCATATATTTT

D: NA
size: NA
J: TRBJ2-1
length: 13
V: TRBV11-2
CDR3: CASSFDREGEQFF
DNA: TGTGCCAGCAGCTTCGACAGGGAGGGCGAGCAGTTCTTC

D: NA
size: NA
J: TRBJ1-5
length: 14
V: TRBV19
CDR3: CASTEGAGYQPQHF
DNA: TGTGCCAGTACCGAAGGAGCAGGGTATCAGCCCCAGCATTTT

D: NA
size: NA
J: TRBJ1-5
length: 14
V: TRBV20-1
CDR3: CSASAAYSNQPQHF
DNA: TGCAGTGCTAGTGCAGCTTATAGCAATCAGCCCCAGCATTTT

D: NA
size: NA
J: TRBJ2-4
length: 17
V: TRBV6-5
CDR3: CASSSRAVGEGKNIQYF
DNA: TGTGCCAGCAGTTCCAGAGCGGTGGGCGAGGGCAAAAACATTCAGTACTTC

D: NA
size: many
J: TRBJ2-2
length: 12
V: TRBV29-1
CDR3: CSVDHRDGELFF
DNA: TGCAGCGTCGATCACAGGGACGGGGAGCTGTTTTTT

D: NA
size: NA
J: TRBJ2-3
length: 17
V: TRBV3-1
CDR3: CASSQDSERRRGDTQYF
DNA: TGTGCCAGCAGCCAGGACAGTGAAAGGCGAAGGGGGGATACGCAGTATTTT